This T cell receptor beta chain originates from a study of beta chain features in type 1 diabetes. Study in general: Patients were similar to healthy donors in age and gender (as well as in cell yields). Findings and limits, study-wide: Type 1 diabetes patients had VDJ junctions that carried fewer insertions and more deletions. Equally in patients and controls, shorter templates might have been favored by PCR. Moderate yet significant TCRB CDR3 shortening was seen in Type 1 diabetes patients in all four CD4+ subsets.

In the case of this clone: The antigen is undetermined.

Expressed TCRB transcripts were sequenced after all isolated RNA was converted to cDNA. Libraries were prepared by immunoSEQ multiplex PCR; TCRdb keeps only in-frame clonotypes and omits some of them. The sample includes roughly 180,000 clones, 7.8% of them seen just once. This receptor was identified in a middle-aged woman with type 1 diabetes. Sequencing was done on a sample of central memory CD4+ T cells from blood.

The CDR3 loop is CASRSDGLSYEQYF. In DNA form, the CDR3 reads TGCGCCAGCAGATCCGACGGACTCTCCTACGAGCAGTACTTC. The rearrangement links TRBV5-1 to TRBJ2-7, with D possibly matching TRBD2 (5 bases). Germline CDR1 SGHRS, CDR2 YFSETQ. There are 14 residues in the CDR3. Trimming took off 5 bases at V and 0 bases at J, with 12 bases between the two ends.